The entry below describes one T cell receptor beta chain. Antigen: not known. Looked up from germline, CDR1 is SEHNR and CDR2 is FQNEAQ (reference sequence). The CDR3 runs 14 residues. The V gene lost 11 bases and the J gene lost 5 bases, with 18 bases spanning the gap. These data belong to a study of shared clonotypes between healthy human individuals. Study-wide results and caveats: Sampling covered blood only; tissue repertoires likely differ.

The repertoire was sequenced with immunoSEQ multiplex PCR; TCRdb's copy has only in-frame clones and lacks some. The sample holds fewer than 1.6 million clones, approximately 98.5% seen once. The origin of this receptor is a young man in good health. The chain employs TRBV7-9 and TRBJ2-2; D is perhaps TRBD1 (6 bases). Sequencing input: naive CD4+ T cells sorted from blood. Documented subset: CD45RA+ positively selected. Here the CDR3 reads CASSPRGGTGELFF. The CDR3 DNA reads TGTGCCTCTTCCCCCAGGGGCGGGACCGGGGAGCTGTTTTTT.